The 31 T cell receptor beta chains below come from one sample, sequenced in a study of blood T cell repertoires in COVID-19. Sequencing used immunoSEQ multiplex PCR; TCRdb keeps in-frame clones, though not all of them. The table shows 200,000 to 250,000 clones, with about 80% occurring only once. The sequencing sample was made of PBMCs or T cells enriched from blood (not recorded which). The receptors shown here come from a middle-aged man who had recovered from COVID-19.

This chain connects TRBV9 to TRBJ1-4, with D hard to call. The length of the CDR3 is 13 residues. The ends were cut back, 0 bases at V and 12 bases at J, with 12 bases in the middle. Germline values: CDR1 SGDLS, CDR2 YYNGEE. The CDR3 sequence is CASSVEAKTELFF. The DNA for the CDR3 is TGTGCCAGCAGCGTAGAAGCTAAGACTGAACTGTTTTTT.

V and J are TRBV5-1 and TRBJ2-7; 8 nucleotides agree with TRBD1. The junction had 8 bases not matched to a gene; V was cut back by 4 bases and J by 5 bases. The CDR3 loop spans 14 amino acids. In germline, CDR1 is SGHRS, CDR2 YFSETQ. In DNA form, the CDR3 reads TGCGCCAGCAGCCATGGACAGGGAGGACACGAGCAGTACTTC. Protein sequence: CASSHGQGGHEQYF.

The chain links TRBV28 to TRBJ2-7; D is possibly TRBD1 (5 bases). Trimming cost V 6 bases and J 3 bases, with 15 bases left between them. This CDR3 is built from 14 residues. Germline V gene data show CDR1 as MDHEN and CDR2 as SYDVKM. DNA of the CDR3: TGTGCCAGCAGCCCCAGGGTGCTTCACTACGAGCAGTACTTC. Residues: CASSPRVLHYEQYF. The whole variable domain, remainder taken from reference TRBV28 and TRBJ2-7, is DVKVTQSSRYLVKRTGEKVFLECVQDMDHENMFWYRQDPGLGLRLIYFSYDVKMKEKGDIPEGYSVSREKKERFSLILESASTNQTSMYLCASSPRVLHYEQYFGPGTRLTVT.

This clone came up once. The chain joins TRBV5-5 to TRBJ2-6; D remains ambiguous. Germline CDR1 is SGHKS and CDR2 is YYEKEE (reference sequence). The V end lost 2 bases, the J end lost 4 bases, and 7 bases lay between the germline ends. There are 14 residues in the CDR3. The CDR3, as DNA: TGTGCCAGCAGCTTTCACTGGGGGGCCAACGTCCTGACTTTC. This codes for CASSFHWGANVLTF.

V usage is TRBV6-5 and J usage is TRBJ1-5, with 8 bases matching TRBD1. The germline CDR1 and CDR2 sequences are MNHEY and SVGAGI. The CDR3 is 12 amino acids. Germline trimming cut 10 bases from V and 7 bases from J; bases unmatched to any gene: 6. The CDR3 sequence is CATWTGNQPQHF. The CDR3 nucleotides read TGTGCCACCTGGACAGGGAACCAGCCCCAGCATTTT.

V usage is TRBV5-5 and J usage is TRBJ2-5, with D uncertain. The CDR3 loop spans 13 amino acids. Per germline, CDR1 SGHKS and CDR2 YYEKEE (reference sequence). V gave up 1 base and J gave up 5 bases, with 9 bases separating them. The CDR3 region is CASSLLPGETQYF. The CDR3 DNA sequence: TGTGCCAGCAGCTTGCTGCCCGGTGAGACCCAGTACTTC.

In this sample, this clone turned up once. The CDR3 bases are TGTGCCAGCAGCTTGGCCGGAGAGACCCAGTACTTC. Its protein is CASSLAGETQYF. The V and J genes are TRBV5-6 and TRBJ2-5; no definite D call. Looked up from germline, CDR1 is SGHDT and CDR2 is YYEEEE. V was trimmed by 0 bases and J by 4 bases, leaving 4 bases between them. This CDR3 contains 12 residues.

Notes on this clone: This CDR3 is also generated by other DNA sequences in the sample. CDR3 coding DNA: TGTGCCAGCAGTTTGGGGCAGGGGGCAGATACGCAGTATTTT. Translated, it gives CASSLGQGADTQYF. This chain links TRBV27 with TRBJ2-3; 7 bases agree with TRBD1. The CDR3 has 14 residues. V lost 3 bases, J lost 4 bases, and 4 bases stayed unmatched. The germline CDR1 and CDR2 sequences are MNHEY and SMNVEV (reference sequence).

This chain links TRBV5-1 with TRBJ2-7, with TRBD1 matching over 11 bases. This CDR3 is built from 14 residues. The V gene's germline CDR1 is SGHRS and CDR2 YFSETQ. J lost 5 bases, V lost 4 bases, and 5 bases had no gene match. The CDR3 protein is CASSLEDRGHEQYF. For the CDR3, the DNA is TGCGCCAGCAGCCTGGAGGACAGGGGGCACGAGCAGTACTTC.

The chain combines TRBV7-7 with TRBJ1-1; maybe TRBD1 (5 bases). The CDR3 contains 16 residues. V lost 5 bases and J 11 bases, leaving 27 bases between the germline ends. Germline V CDR1 and CDR2: SSHAT, FNYEAQ (reference sequence). CDR3 in amino acids: CASSPKKVLGPRGAFF. CDR3 nucleotides: TGTGCCAGCAGCCCCAAAAAGGTTCTAGGCCCTCGGGGGGCTTTCTTT.

This chain joins TRBV5-1 and TRBJ2-3; D not certain. Germline lookup yields CDR1 SGHRS and CDR2 YFSETQ. There are 15 residues in the CDR3. V lost 0 bases and J lost 3, with 11 bases in between. The CDR3 DNA sequence: TGCGCCAGCAGCTTGGATCCTTCTGTTACAGATACGCAGTATTTT. This gives the protein CASSLDPSVTDTQYF.

V is TRBV18 and J is TRBJ1-3; D is unresolved. CDR3 length equals 18 residues. CDR1 and CDR2 from the germline V gene are KGHSH and LQKENI. Trimming removed 0 bases from V and 0 bases from J, with 15 bases in between. CDR3 sequence reads: CASSPPLLYESSGNTIYF. DNA for the CDR3: TGTGCCAGCTCACCACCGCTCCTATATGAATCCTCTGGAAACACCATATATTTT. Full variable domain (missing parts from reference TRBV18 and TRBJ1-3): NAGVMQNPRHLVRRRGQEARLRCSPMKGHSHVYWYRQLPEEGLKFMVYLQKENIIDESGMPKERFSAEFPKEGPSILRIQQVVRGDSAAYFCASSPPLLYESSGNTIYFGEGSWLTVV.

The chain uses TRBV27 and TRBJ2-5; no clear D. The CDR3 is 14 amino acids. Germline V CDR1 and CDR2: MNHEY, SMNVEV (reference sequence). The V end was cut by 2 bases, the J end by 5 bases, with 12 bases between. CDR3 nucleotide sequence: TGTGCCAGCAGTTTAGCGCGGCTTCGGGAGACCCAGTACTTC. Protein: CASSLARLRETQYF.

This clone was counted a few times. This rearrangement joins TRBV28 to TRBJ1-1; D is unresolved. V gave up 3 bases and J gave up 0 bases, with 8 bases separating them. There are 14 residues in the CDR3. Germline lookup yields CDR1 MDHEN and CDR2 SYDVKM. As DNA, the CDR3 is TGTGCCAGCAGTTTCGCGGGGTTGAACACTGAAGCTTTCTTT. It translates to CASSFAGLNTEAFF.

The chain employs TRBV6-6 and TRBJ1-2, with a weak D call TRBD1 (6 bases). Looked up from germline, CDR1 is MNHNY and CDR2 is SVGAGI (reference sequence). CDR3 length equals 14 residues. Trimming shortened V by 0 bases and J by 6 bases, and 11 bases separated the two germline ends. CDR3 protein: CASSYSTQGNGYTF. The CDR3 nucleotides are TGTGCCAGCAGTTACTCAACTCAGGGGAATGGCTACACCTTC.

The rearrangement links TRBV15 to TRBJ2-3; D is uncertain. Between the trimmed V and J ends, which lost 0 bases and 0 bases, there was a span of 7 bases. CDR3 length: 15 residues. CDR1 LNHNV and CDR2 YYDKDF come from the germline V gene (reference sequence). CDR3 region: CATSREQISTDTQYF. The CDR3 nucleotides are TGTGCCACCAGCAGAGAACAGATAAGCACAGATACGCAGTATTTT. Supplemented by reference TRBV15 and TRBJ2-3, the full variable domain reads DAMVIQNPRYQVTQFGKPVTLSCSQTLNHNVMYWYQQKSSQAPKLLFHYYDKDFNNEADTPDNFQSRRPNTSFCFLDIRSPGLGDTAMYLCATSREQISTDTQYFGPGTRLTVL.

The chain carries TRBV27 and TRBJ2-1; D is possibly TRBD2 (6 bases). The CDR3 runs to 17 residues. V lost 3 bases to trimming and J lost 0 bases, with 15 bases between them. Germline V gives CDR1 MNHEY, CDR2 SMNVEV (reference sequence). Here the CDR3 reads CASSLIDRLGSYNEQFF. CDR3 DNA: TGTGCCAGCAGTTTGATTGACCGACTAGGCTCCTACAATGAGCAGTTCTTC.

This clone has a single count. The rearrangement uses TRBV28 and TRBJ1-1; D unclear. V lost 6 bases, J lost 0 bases, and 14 bases lay in between. This CDR3 spans 15 amino acids. Germline V lookup: CDR1 MDHEN, CDR2 SYDVKM. The CDR3 loop reads CASRFLGLMNTEAFF. The CDR3 region has the DNA TGTGCCAGCAGATTTTTGGGCCTCATGAACACTGAAGCTTTCTTT.

The J gene is TRBJ1-3, the V gene TRBV5-6; possible D gene TRBD1, 5 bases. The CDR3 is 18 amino acids. Per germline, CDR1 SGHDT and CDR2 YYEEEE. The germline V and J ends were trimmed by 0 bases and 0 bases, with 16 bases remaining between them. In nucleotides, the CDR3 is TGTGCCAGCAGCTTGGGGGTGCAGGGAATGGGCTCTGGAAACACCATATATTTT. It encodes CASSLGVQGMGSGNTIYF.

This sequence joins TRBV28 and TRBJ1-3, with no clear D. The germline V gene encodes CDR1 MDHEN and CDR2 SYDVKM. V was clipped by 2 bases and J by 3 bases, with 5 bases between them. The CDR3 consists of 13 residues. The CDR3 nucleotides read TGTGCCAGCAGTTTAATCTATGGAAACACCATATATTTT. Amino acids: CASSLIYGNTIYF.

J is TRBJ1-1 and V is TRBV11-2; possibly TRBD1 for D (6 bases). The germline CDR1 and CDR2 sequences are SGHAT and FQNNGV. With 5 bases removed from V and 1 base from J, the gap between germline ends came to 14 bases. The CDR3 is made up of 15 amino acids. The CDR3 DNA is TGTGCCAGCAGCCGTCTCAGGGGTAGGAACACTGAAGCTTTCTTT. It codes for CASSRLRGRNTEAFF.

This sequence joins TRBV2 and TRBJ1-5; D is possibly TRBD1 (5 bases). With 5 bases removed from V and 0 bases from J, the gap between germline ends came to 11 bases. From germline, CDR1 is SNHLY and CDR2 FYNNEI. The CDR3 is 15 residues long. The CDR3 DNA reads TGTGCCAGCAGTCGTCCGGACACTAGCAATCAGCCCCAGCATTTT. Protein: CASSRPDTSNQPQHF.

A word on this clone: Other DNA sequences in the sample encode the same CDR3. The V gene is TRBV29-1, the J gene TRBJ1-5; 7 bases align to TRBD1. The CDR3 has 13 amino acids. From germline, CDR1 is SQVTM and CDR2 ANQGSEA. Trimming at V came to 2 bases and at J to 4 bases, leaving 2 bases not matched to a gene. The CDR3 reads CSVETGENQPQHF. As DNA, the CDR3 is TGCAGCGTTGAAACAGGGGAGAATCAGCCCCAGCATTTT.

This clone was observed a single time. The V gene is TRBV9, the J gene TRBJ2-5; D possibly corresponds to TRBD2 (6 bases). Germline assignment: CDR1 SGDLS and CDR2 YYNGEE. The CDR3 contains 14 residues. V was clipped by 0 bases and J by 3 bases, with 9 bases between them. CDR3 region: CASSVGGTEETQYF. CDR3 in DNA: TGTGCCAGCAGCGTAGGAGGGACTGAAGAGACCCAGTACTTC. Full variable domain (outside the CDR3, taken from reference TRBV9 and TRBJ2-5): DSGVTQTPKHLITATGQRVTLRCSPRSGDLSVYWYQQSLDQGLQFLIQYYNGEERAKGNILERFSAQQFPDLHSELNLSSLELGDSALYFCASSVGGTEETQYFGPGTRLLVL.

The rearrangement uses TRBV2 and TRBJ2-7, with D possibly matching TRBD1 (5 bases). CDR1 is SNHLY and CDR2 is FYNNEI in the germline V gene. The CDR3 contains 12 residues. Trimming pared 6 bases from V and 7 bases from J, leaving 13 bases between. The CDR3 nucleotides read TGTGCCAGCAGGACGGCCCAGGGTGAGCAGTACTTC. It yields the protein CASRTAQGEQYF.

This sequence joins TRBV4-1 and TRBJ2-2, with 13 bases that match TRBD2. Looked up from germline, CDR1 is MGHRA and CDR2 is YSYEKL. V trimming: 2 bases; J trimming: 9 bases; junction bases outside the gene matches: 3. This CDR3 spans 15 amino acids. This chain's CDR3 is CASSQTLAGGRELFF. The CDR3 coding sequence is TGCGCCAGCAGCCAAACACTAGCGGGAGGGCGGGAGCTGTTTTTT.

This clone has only a few counts. The J gene is TRBJ1-5, the V gene TRBV5-1, with 8 nucleotides matching TRBD1. This CDR3 has 16 amino acids. Germline CDR1 SGHRS, CDR2 YFSETQ. With 7 bases clipped from V and 0 bases from J, the junction kept 9 bases outside the gene matches. This CDR3 reads CASGTGHPYSNQPQHF. The CDR3 nucleotides read TGCGCCAGCGGGACAGGCCACCCATATAGCAATCAGCCCCAGCATTTT.

The V call is TRBV2, the J call TRBJ1-3; 7 bases line up with TRBD1. The CDR3 has 15 amino acids. In germline, CDR1 is SNHLY, CDR2 FYNNEI. J gave up 4 bases and V 6 bases, and 9 bases lay outside the gene matches. CDR3 bases: TGTGCCAGCAGCGTGGAGGGGGCGAAAGGAAACACCATATATTTT. It translates to CASSVEGAKGNTIYF.

The chain uses TRBV2 and TRBJ2-1; 13 nucleotides line up with TRBD2. CDR3 length: 16 residues. Germline V gives CDR1 SNHLY, CDR2 FYNNEI. With V trimmed by 5 bases and J by 7 bases, 8 bases remained unmatched. The DNA of the CDR3 is TGTGCCAGCAGTACTAGCGGGAGGGCCGGGAATAATGAGCAGTTCTTC. It encodes CASSTSGRAGNNEQFF.

CDR3 bases: TGTGCCACCAGTGATTTAAGGACAGGGGGGCAAGAGACCCAGTACTTC. Translation: CATSDLRTGGQETQYF. This sequence joins TRBV24-1 and TRBJ2-5, with 10 bases identical to TRBD1. The CDR3 is 16 residues long. Germline V gene lookup returns CDR1 KGHDR and CDR2 SFDVKD. Trimming cost V 1 base and J 2 bases; bases outside gene matches: 3.

The chain recombines TRBV15 with TRBJ1-3; D is perhaps TRBD1 (5 bases). This CDR3 comprises 16 residues. Germline CDR1 reads LNHNV; CDR2 reads YYDKDF (reference sequence). The V and J ends lost 2 bases and 0 bases respectively, with 11 bases between them. The CDR3 coding sequence is TGTGCCACCAGCAGACGCGGACATTCCTCTGGAAACACCATATATTTT. Its protein product is CATSRRGHSSGNTIYF.